The 22 T cell receptor beta chains reported below all come from one sample, sequenced in a study of blood T cell repertoires in COVID-19. Profiling relied on immunoSEQ multiplex PCR, and the TCRdb table lists in-frame clones only, not all of them. The sample lists approximately 190,000 clones, 79% occurring once. The sequenced material came from peripheral blood. The source is a man between 60 and 75 years old with active or convalescent COVID-19.

The chain employs TRBV24-1 and TRBJ2-7; 13 bases line up with TRBD2. The CDR3 loop spans 18 amino acids. J lost 1 base, V lost 10 bases, and 15 bases had no gene match. Germline CDR1 reads KGHDR; CDR2 reads SFDVKD. The CDR3, as DNA: TGTGCCACTGAAGGACCGGGACTAGCGGGAAAGAGTTCCTACGAGCAGTACTTC. It is translated as CATEGPGLAGKSSYEQYF.

The chain is built from TRBV11-3 and TRBJ2-3, with 10 bases matching TRBD1. Germline CDR1 reads SGHNT; CDR2 reads YENEEA. V was clipped by 5 bases and J by 1 base; unmatched bases: 3. The CDR3 consists of 15 residues. In DNA form, the CDR3 reads TGTGCCAGCAGCCCAGGGACAGGGGGCACAGATACGCAGTATTTT. Translated, it gives CASSPGTGGTDTQYF.

The CDR3 DNA is TGTGCCAGCATAAGCACGGGGCTAGCGGGAGCAAACACCGGGGAGCTGTTTTTT. This encodes CASISTGLAGANTGELFF. The V gene is TRBV28, the J gene TRBJ2-2, with 10 bases identical to TRBD2. Trimming at V came to 7 bases and at J to 2 bases, leaving 13 bases not matched to a gene. The CDR3 consists of 18 residues. Germline loops: CDR1 MDHEN, CDR2 SYDVKM. Full variable domain (missing parts from reference TRBV28 and TRBJ2-2): DVKVTQSSRYLVKRTGEKVFLECVQDMDHENMFWYRQDPGLGLRLIYFSYDVKMKEKGDIPEGYSVSREKKERFSLILESASTNQTSMYLCASISTGLAGANTGELFFGEGSRLTVL.

This clone was observed a handful of times. The chain combines TRBV5-1 with TRBJ1-3, with D possibly matching TRBD1 (6 bases). CDR1 is SGHRS, CDR2 YFSETQ, per germline. This CDR3 has 15 residues. Trimming left V 3 bases short and J 2 bases short, with 12 bases between. The CDR3 protein is CASSSTGPAGNTIYF. CDR3 in DNA: TGCGCCAGCAGCTCTACAGGGCCTGCTGGAAACACCATATATTTT.

In this sample, this clone turned up a few times. This rearrangement joins TRBV7-2 to TRBJ2-7; 7 nucleotides agree with TRBD2. CDR1 is SGHTA, CDR2 FQGNSA, per germline. Trimming cost V 2 bases and J 6 bases; bases outside gene matches: 4. The CDR3 covers 13 residues. Here the CDR3 reads CASSLPGLGEQYF. The CDR3 DNA reads TGTGCCAGCAGCTTACCCGGACTAGGCGAGCAGTACTTC. Using reference TRBV7-2 and TRBJ2-7 for the parts outside the CDR3, the full variable domain is GAGVSQSPSNKVTEKGKDVELRCDPISGHTALYWYRQSLGQGLEFLIYFQGNSAPDKSGLPSDRFSAERTGGSVSTLTIQRTQQEDSAVYLCASSLPGLGEQYFGPGTRLTVT.

The V gene is TRBV27, the J gene TRBJ2-7, with a weak D call TRBD1 (5 bases). Trimming cost V 8 bases and J 2 bases, with 16 bases left between them. The V gene's germline CDR1 is MNHEY and CDR2 SMNVEV (reference sequence). The CDR3 length is 14 residues. The CDR3 region is CASGPSVGPYEQYF. The CDR3 nucleotides read TGTGCCAGCGGCCCCTCCGTGGGGCCCTACGAGCAGTACTTC.

This clone was seen a single time. The genes are TRBV6-2 or TRBV6-3 and TRBJ1-4; no clear D. Germline CDR1 and CDR2: MNHEY and SVGEGT. The V end was cut by 0 bases, the J end by 4 bases, with 12 bases between. The CDR3 is made up of 16 amino acids. The CDR3 region is CASSYSVSGINEKLFF. As DNA, the CDR3 is TGTGCCAGCAGTTACTCTGTTTCGGGGATTAATGAAAAACTGTTTTTT.

The chain recombines TRBV20-1 with TRBJ2-3; 10 bases are shared with TRBD2. Germline values: CDR1 DFQATT, CDR2 SNEGSKA (reference sequence). The trim removed 3 bases at V and 15 bases at J, leaving 21 bases unmatched. The CDR3 has 16 residues. CDR3 sequence (DNA): TGCAGTGCTAGTGCTGGACTAGCGGAGGAGGGAGATACGCCCTATTTT. Amino acids: CSASAGLAEEGDTPYF.

The V call is TRBV7-8, the J call TRBJ2-2; 12 bases line up with TRBD2. CDR1 and CDR2 (germline): SGHVS, FQNEAQ. The ends lost 2 bases at V and 0 bases at J; junction bases unmatched: 7. This CDR3 comprises 19 residues. The CDR3: CASSLFSLAGGTNTGELFF. For the CDR3, the DNA is TGTGCCAGCAGCTTATTTTCCCTAGCGGGAGGGACGAACACCGGGGAGCTGTTTTTT.

This chain connects TRBV27 to TRBJ1-1; D is perhaps TRBD1 (5 bases). The ends were cut back, 2 bases at V and 7 bases at J, with 11 bases in the middle. This CDR3 region has 13 residues. Germline V CDR1 and CDR2: MNHEY, SMNVEV (reference sequence). The CDR3 here is CASSLRWGGEAFF. DNA of the CDR3: TGTGCCAGCAGTTTAAGGTGGGGGGGTGAAGCTTTCTTT.

The chain combines TRBV5-6 with TRBJ2-7; a possible D gene is TRBD2 (5 bases). This CDR3 is built from 15 residues. Germline V gene lookup returns CDR1 SGHDT and CDR2 YYEEEE. V shed 4 bases and J shed 3 bases, with 17 bases lying between them. CDR3 sequence reads: CASSALAQPLYEQYF. For the CDR3, the DNA is TGTGCCAGCAGCGCCCTAGCCCAACCCCTCTACGAGCAGTACTTC.

The CDR3 coding sequence is TGTGCCAGTTCTAAGCGATCCTACAATGAGCAGTTCTTC. The encoded protein is CASSKRSYNEQFF. The chain joins TRBV27 to TRBJ2-1, with D uncertain. The germline CDR1 and CDR2 sequences are MNHEY and SMNVEV (reference sequence). The V and J ends lost 9 bases and 1 base respectively, with 10 bases between them. The CDR3 spans 13 residues.

This rearrangement joins TRBV11-3 to TRBJ2-5; 8 bases match TRBD1. Losses at the gene ends were 3 bases for V and 5 bases for J; bases not matched to a gene: 8. Germline V CDR1 and CDR2: SGHNT, YENEEA. The CDR3 sequence is 15 residues long. CDR3: CASSFSGQGGETQYF. The CDR3 nucleotides are TGTGCCAGCAGCTTCTCCGGACAGGGTGGGGAGACCCAGTACTTC. Full variable domain (remainder filled in from reference TRBV11-3 and TRBJ2-5): EAGVVQSPRYKIIEKKQPVAFWCNPISGHNTLYWYLQNLGQGPELLIRYENEEAVDDSQLPKDRFSAERLKGVDSTLKIQPAELGDSAVYLCASSFSGQGGETQYFGPGTRLLVL.

This clone was counted a few times. Other DNA sequences from this sample encode an identical CDR3 as well. The rearrangement uses TRBV11-2 and TRBJ1-2, with D perhaps TRBD1 (6 bases). The CDR3 length is 13 residues. Germline CDR1 is SGHAT and CDR2 is FQNNGV. The V end lost 1 base, the J end lost 5 bases, and 8 bases lay between the germline ends. CDR3 sequence (DNA): TGTGCCAGCAGCTTAGGGACAGTTTATGGCTACACCTTC. It specifies CASSLGTVYGYTF.

In this sample, this clone turned up a few times. Here the CDR3 DNA reads TGTGCCAGCAGCCTAGAGGGTCACACTGAAGCTTTCTTT. This codes for CASSLEGHTEAFF. The chain recombines TRBV27 with TRBJ1-1; D is unresolved. Germline-derived CDR1 and CDR2 are MNHEY and SMNVEV (reference sequence). The CDR3 sequence is 13 residues long. V was pared by 6 bases and J by 3 bases, with 11 bases between.

The chain recombines TRBV2 with TRBJ2-1, with D uncertain. Germline V gene lookup returns CDR1 SNHLY and CDR2 FYNNEI. V was trimmed by 9 bases and J by 8 bases, leaving 8 bases between them. This CDR3 region has 10 residues. DNA for the CDR3: TGTGCCAGTGCGCACTATGAGCAGTTCTTC. Protein: CASAHYEQFF.

The chain couples TRBV7-5 to TRBJ2-6; the table's D call, TRBD1, was not checked against the DNA. TRBV7-5 is a pseudogene. This CDR3 comprises 15 residues. CDR3 DNA sequence: TGTGTCAGAAGCCCTGAGGGGGCTGGGGCCAACGTCCTGACTTTC. Protein sequence: CVRSPEGAGANVLTF.

This sequence joins TRBV6-5 and TRBJ2-7; D call uncertain. V lost 1 base and J 4 bases, leaving 14 bases between the germline ends. Germline V gene sequence: CDR1 MNHEY, CDR2 SVGAGI. This CDR3 region has 15 residues. The CDR3 spells CASSYFRPGRYEQYF. CDR3 bases: TGTGCCAGCAGTTACTTTCGACCGGGTCGATACGAGCAGTACTTC.

The chain couples TRBV6-6 to TRBJ1-5; TRBD1 is a possible D gene (6 bases). The CDR3 length is 16 residues. V lost 2 bases to trimming and J lost 5 bases, with 16 bases between them. Germline V gene sequence: CDR1 MNHNY, CDR2 SVGAGI (reference sequence). CDR3 region: CASSYPHNEGDQPQHF. The DNA of the CDR3 is TGTGCCAGCAGTTACCCCCATAATGAGGGGGATCAGCCCCAGCATTTT.

The rearrangement links TRBV28 to TRBJ1-1, with D maybe TRBD1 (5 bases). Germline assignment: CDR1 MDHEN and CDR2 SYDVKM. The CDR3 length is 13 residues. V was trimmed by 3 bases and J by 6 bases, leaving 11 bases between them. In DNA form, the CDR3 reads TGTGCCAGCAGTTTGTACCAGGGCCCTGAAGCTTTCTTT. Translating gives CASSLYQGPEAFF.

The rearrangement links TRBV7-9 to TRBJ2-1, with no clear D. CDR1 is SEHNR, CDR2 FQNEAQ, per germline (reference sequence). V lost 3 bases, J lost 1 base, and 10 bases lay in between. This CDR3 is built from 15 residues. CDR3 in DNA: TGTGCCAGCAGCTTGATCGGGTCTTCCTACAATGAGCAGTTCTTC. It encodes CASSLIGSSYNEQFF.

The rearrangement links TRBV20-1 to TRBJ1-2; D is possibly TRBD1 (6 bases). Per the germline V gene, CDR1 is DFQATT and CDR2 is SNEGSKA (reference sequence). V lost 6 bases and J 8 bases, leaving 13 bases between the germline ends. The CDR3 runs 11 residues. The CDR3 nucleotides are TGCAGTGCCCGACAGGTCGGAGGCTACACCTTC. Translation gives CSARQVGGYTF.